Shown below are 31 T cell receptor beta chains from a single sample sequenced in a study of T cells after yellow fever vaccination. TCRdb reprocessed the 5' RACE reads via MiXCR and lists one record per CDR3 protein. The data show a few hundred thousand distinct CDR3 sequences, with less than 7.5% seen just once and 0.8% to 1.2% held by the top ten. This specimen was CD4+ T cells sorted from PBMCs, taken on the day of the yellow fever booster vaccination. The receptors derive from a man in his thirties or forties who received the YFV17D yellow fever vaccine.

The CDR3 sequence: CASSPRQHYGYTF. The CDR3 bases are TGTGCCAGCAGCCCCAGACAGCACTATGGCTACACCTTC. The V and J genes are TRBV7-2 and TRBJ1-2, with D maybe TRBD1 (5 bases). The germline gives CDR1 SGHTA, CDR2 FQGNSA. The CDR3 runs 13 residues. Between the trimmed V and J ends, which lost 5 bases and 3 bases, there was a span of 10 bases.

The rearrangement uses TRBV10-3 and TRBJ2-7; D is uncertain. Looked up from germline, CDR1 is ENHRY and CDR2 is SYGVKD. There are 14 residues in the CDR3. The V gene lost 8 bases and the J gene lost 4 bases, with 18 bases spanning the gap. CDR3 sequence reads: CAIASGLGHYEQYF. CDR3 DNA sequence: TGTGCCATCGCCTCCGGGCTAGGTCATTACGAGCAGTACTTC.

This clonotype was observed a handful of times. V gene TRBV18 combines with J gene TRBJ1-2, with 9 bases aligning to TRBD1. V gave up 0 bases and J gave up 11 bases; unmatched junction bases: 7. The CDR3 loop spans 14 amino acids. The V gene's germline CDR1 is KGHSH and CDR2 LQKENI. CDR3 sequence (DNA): TGTGCCAGCTCACCACCTGGAGGGACAGGGCAGTACACCTTC. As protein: CASSPPGGTGQYTF.

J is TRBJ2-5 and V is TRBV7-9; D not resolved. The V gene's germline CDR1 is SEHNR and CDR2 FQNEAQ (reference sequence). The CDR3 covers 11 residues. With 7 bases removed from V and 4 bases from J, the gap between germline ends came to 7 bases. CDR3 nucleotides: TGTGCCAGCACCGACTTAGAGACCCAGTACTTC. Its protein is CASTDLETQYF.

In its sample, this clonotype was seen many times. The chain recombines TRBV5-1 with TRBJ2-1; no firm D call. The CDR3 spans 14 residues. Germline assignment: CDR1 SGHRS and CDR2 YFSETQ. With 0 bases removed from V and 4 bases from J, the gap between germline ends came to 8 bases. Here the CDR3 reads CASSLADRYNEQFF. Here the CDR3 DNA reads TGCGCCAGCAGCTTGGCCGATCGGTACAATGAGCAGTTCTTC.

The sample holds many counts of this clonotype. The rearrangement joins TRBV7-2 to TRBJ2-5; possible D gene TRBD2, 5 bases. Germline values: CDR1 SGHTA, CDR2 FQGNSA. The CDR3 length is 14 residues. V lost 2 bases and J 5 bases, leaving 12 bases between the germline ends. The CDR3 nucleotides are TGTGCCAGCAGCTTATTGGCTAGCCGGGAGACCCAGTACTTC. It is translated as CASSLLASRETQYF.

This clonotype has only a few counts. CDR3 amino acids: CASSLDDRGWAQYF. Written as DNA, the CDR3 is TGTGCCAGCAGCTTAGATGACAGGGGTTGGGCGCAGTACTTC. This rearrangement joins TRBV11-2 to TRBJ2-7, with TRBD1 identical over 8 bases. Looked up from germline, CDR1 is SGHAT and CDR2 is FQNNGV. The V segment lost 0 bases and the J segment 9 bases; nucleotides outside the gene matches: 7. The CDR3 has 14 amino acids.

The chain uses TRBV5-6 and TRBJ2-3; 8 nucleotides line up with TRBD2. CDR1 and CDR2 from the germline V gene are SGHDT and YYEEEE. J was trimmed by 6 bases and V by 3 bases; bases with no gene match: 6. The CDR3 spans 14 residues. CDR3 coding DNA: TGTGCCAGCAGCTCGGGACTAGTACAGGATACGCAGTATTTT. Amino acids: CASSSGLVQDTQYF.

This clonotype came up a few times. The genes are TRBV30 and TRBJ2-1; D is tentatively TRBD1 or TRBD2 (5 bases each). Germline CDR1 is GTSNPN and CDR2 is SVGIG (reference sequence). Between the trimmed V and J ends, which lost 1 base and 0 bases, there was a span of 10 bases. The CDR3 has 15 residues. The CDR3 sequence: CAWSGGSGSYNEQFF. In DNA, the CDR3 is TGTGCCTGGAGTGGGGGGAGTGGCTCCTACAATGAGCAGTTCTTC. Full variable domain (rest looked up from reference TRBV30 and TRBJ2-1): SQTIHQWPATLVQPVGSPLSLECTVEGTSNPNLYWYRQAAGRGLQLLFYSVGIGQISSEVPQNLSASRPQDRQFILSSKKLLLSDSGFYLCAWSGGSGSYNEQFFGPGTRLTVL.

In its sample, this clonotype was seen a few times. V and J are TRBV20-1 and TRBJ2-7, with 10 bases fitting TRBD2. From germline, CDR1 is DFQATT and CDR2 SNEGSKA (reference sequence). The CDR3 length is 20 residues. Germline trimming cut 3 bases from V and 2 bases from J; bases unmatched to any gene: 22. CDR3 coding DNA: TGCAGTGCTAGTCCCCCTGTAGGGACTAGCGCGATGATGAAACCCTACGAGCAGTACTTC. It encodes CSASPPVGTSAMMKPYEQYF.

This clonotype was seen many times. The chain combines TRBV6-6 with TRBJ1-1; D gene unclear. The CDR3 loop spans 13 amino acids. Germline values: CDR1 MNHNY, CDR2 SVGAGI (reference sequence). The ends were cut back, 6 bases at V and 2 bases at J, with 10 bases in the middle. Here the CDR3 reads CASSQRHNTEAFF. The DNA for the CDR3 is TGTGCCAGCAGCCAGAGGCACAACACTGAAGCTTTCTTT.

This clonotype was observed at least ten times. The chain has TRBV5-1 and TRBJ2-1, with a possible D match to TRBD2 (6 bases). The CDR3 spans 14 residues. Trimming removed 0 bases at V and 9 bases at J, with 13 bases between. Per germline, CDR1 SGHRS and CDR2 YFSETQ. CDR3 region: CASSLDPSEGEQFF. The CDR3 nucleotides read TGCGCCAGCAGCTTGGATCCTAGCGAAGGTGAGCAGTTCTTC. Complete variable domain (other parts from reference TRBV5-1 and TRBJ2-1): KAGVTQTPRYLIKTRGQQVTLSCSPISGHRSVSWYQQTPGQGLQFLFEYFSETQRNKGNFPGRFSGRQFSNSRSEMNVSTLELGDSALYLCASSLDPSEGEQFFGPGTRLTVL.

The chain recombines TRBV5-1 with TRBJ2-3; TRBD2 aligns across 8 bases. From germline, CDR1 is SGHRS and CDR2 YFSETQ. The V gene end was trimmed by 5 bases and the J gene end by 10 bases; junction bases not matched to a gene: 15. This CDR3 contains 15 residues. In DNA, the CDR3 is TGCGCCAGCAGTCTTAGCGGGACCACACCCCCCTCGCAGTATTTT. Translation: CASSLSGTTPPSQYF.

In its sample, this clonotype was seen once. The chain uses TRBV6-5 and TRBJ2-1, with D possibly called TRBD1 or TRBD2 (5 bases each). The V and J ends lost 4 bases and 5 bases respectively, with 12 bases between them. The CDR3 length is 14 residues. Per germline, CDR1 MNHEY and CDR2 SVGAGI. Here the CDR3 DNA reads TGTGCCAGCAGTTCACCGGGACGGGACAATGAGCAGTTCTTC. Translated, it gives CASSSPGRDNEQFF.

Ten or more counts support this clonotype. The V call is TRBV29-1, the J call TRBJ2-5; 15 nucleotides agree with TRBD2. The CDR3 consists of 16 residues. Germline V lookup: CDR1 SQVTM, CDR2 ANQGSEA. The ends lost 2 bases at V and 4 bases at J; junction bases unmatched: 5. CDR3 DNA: TGCAGCGTTGAAAGCCAGGGACTAGCGGGAGGAGAGACCCAGTACTTC. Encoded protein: CSVESQGLAGGETQYF.

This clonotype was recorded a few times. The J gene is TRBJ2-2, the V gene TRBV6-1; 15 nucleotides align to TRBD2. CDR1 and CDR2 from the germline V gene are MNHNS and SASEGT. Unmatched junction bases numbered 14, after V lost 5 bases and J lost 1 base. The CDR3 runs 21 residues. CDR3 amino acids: CASSQRGGLAGGPLNTGELFF. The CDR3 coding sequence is TGTGCCAGCAGTCAAAGGGGCGGACTAGCGGGAGGGCCGTTGAACACCGGGGAGCTGTTTTTT.

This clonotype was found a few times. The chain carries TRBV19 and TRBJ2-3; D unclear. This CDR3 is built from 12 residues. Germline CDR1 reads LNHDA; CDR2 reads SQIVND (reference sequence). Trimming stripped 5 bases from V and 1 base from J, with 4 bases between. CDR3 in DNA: TGTGCCAGTAGTTATCGCACAGATACGCAGTATTTT. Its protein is CASSYRTDTQYF.

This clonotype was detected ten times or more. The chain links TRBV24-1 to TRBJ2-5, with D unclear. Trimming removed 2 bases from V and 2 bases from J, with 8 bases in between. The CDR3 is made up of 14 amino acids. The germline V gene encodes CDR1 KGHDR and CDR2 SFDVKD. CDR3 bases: TGTGCCACCAGTGATTCCGGATTTCAAGAGACCCAGTACTTC. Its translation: CATSDSGFQETQYF.

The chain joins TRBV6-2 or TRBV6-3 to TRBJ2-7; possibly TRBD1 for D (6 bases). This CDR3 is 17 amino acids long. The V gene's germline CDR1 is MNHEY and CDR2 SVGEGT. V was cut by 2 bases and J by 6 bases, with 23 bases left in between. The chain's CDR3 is CASSYLPSTTGLGEQYF. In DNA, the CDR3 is TGTGCCAGCAGTTACCTTCCCTCGACGACAGGCCTGGGCGAGCAGTACTTC.

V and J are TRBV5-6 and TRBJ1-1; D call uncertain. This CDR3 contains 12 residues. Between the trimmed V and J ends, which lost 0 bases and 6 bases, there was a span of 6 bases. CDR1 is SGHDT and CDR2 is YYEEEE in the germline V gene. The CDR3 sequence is CASSLESAEAFF. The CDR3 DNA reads TGTGCCAGCAGCTTGGAGTCGGCTGAAGCTTTCTTT.

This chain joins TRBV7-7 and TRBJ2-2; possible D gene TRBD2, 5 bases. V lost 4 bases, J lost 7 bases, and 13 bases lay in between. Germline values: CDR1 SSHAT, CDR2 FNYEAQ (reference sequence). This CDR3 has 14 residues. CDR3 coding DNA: TGTGCCAGCAGCTCTCGGGATTTCGACGGGGAGCTGTTTTTT. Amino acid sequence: CASSSRDFDGELFF.

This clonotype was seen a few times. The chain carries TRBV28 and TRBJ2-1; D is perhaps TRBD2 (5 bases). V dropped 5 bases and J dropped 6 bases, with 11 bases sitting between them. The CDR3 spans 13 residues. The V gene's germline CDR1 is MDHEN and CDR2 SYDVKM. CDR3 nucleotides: TGTGCCAGCAGTCCGGCGGCGGGCAATGAGCAGTTCTTC. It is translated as CASSPAAGNEQFF.

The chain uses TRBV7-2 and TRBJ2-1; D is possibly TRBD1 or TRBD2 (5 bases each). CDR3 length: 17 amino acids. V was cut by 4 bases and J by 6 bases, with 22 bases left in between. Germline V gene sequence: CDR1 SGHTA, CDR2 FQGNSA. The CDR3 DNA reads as TGTGCCAGCAGCTCTCCCGATGGGCTACCGAGGGGCAATGAGCAGTTCTTC. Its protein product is CASSSPDGLPRGNEQFF.

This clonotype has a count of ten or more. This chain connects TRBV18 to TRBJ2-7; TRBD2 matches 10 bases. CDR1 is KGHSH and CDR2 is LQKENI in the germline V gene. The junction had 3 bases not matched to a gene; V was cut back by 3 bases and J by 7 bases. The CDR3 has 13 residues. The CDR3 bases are TGTGCCAGCTCACCTCTAGCGGGAGAGGAGCAGTACTTC. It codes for CASSPLAGEEQYF.

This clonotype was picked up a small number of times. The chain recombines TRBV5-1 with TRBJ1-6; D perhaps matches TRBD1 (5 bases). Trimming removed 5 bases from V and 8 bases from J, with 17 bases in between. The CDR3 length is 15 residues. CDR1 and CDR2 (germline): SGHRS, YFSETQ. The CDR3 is CASRSKTTGDSPLHF. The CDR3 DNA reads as TGCGCCAGCAGGTCCAAAACCACGGGGGATTCACCCCTCCACTTT.

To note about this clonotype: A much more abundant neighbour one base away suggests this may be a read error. The CDR3 reads CASIFSRNEQYF. The CDR3 DNA follows: TGTGCCAGCATTTTTTCCCGGAACGAGCAGTACTTC. The chain has TRBV12-3 or TRBV12-4 and TRBJ2-7, with D hard to call. This CDR3 is built from 12 residues. Trimming took 7 bases from V and 5 from J, leaving 12 bases between them.

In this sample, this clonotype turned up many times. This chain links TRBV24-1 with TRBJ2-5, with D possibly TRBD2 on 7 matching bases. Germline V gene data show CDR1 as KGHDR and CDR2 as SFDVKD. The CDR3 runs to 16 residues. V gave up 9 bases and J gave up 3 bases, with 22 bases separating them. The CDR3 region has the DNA TGTGCCACCTCGCCGGGAGGAGGGGGGCAGAAAGAGACCCAGTACTTC. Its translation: CATSPGGGGQKETQYF.

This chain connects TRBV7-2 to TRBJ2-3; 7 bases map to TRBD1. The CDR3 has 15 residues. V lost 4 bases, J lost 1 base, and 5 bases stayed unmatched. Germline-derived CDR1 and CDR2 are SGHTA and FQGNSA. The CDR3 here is CASSSRQGGTDTQYF. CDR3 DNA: TGTGCCAGCAGCTCTAGACAGGGAGGCACAGATACGCAGTATTTT.

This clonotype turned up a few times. In DNA, the CDR3 is TGCAGTGCTCCCGGGACAGGGAGCAATCAGCCCCAGCATTTT. Protein product: CSAPGTGSNQPQHF. The rearrangement joins TRBV20-1 to TRBJ1-5, with 9 bases fitting TRBD1. Trimming removed 5 bases from V and 1 base from J; junction bases left unmatched: 3. This CDR3 region has 14 residues. Per germline, CDR1 DFQATT and CDR2 SNEGSKA (reference sequence).

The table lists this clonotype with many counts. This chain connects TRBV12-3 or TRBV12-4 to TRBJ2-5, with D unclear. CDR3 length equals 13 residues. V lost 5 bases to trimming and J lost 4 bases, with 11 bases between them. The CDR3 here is CASSSWELETQYF. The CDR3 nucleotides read TGTGCCAGCAGTAGCTGGGAATTAGAGACCCAGTACTTC.

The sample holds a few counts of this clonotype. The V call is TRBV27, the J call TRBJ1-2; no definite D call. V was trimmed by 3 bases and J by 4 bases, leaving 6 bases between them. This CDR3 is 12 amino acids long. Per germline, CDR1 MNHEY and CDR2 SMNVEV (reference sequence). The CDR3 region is CASSFWGYGYTF. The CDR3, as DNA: TGTGCCAGCAGTTTTTGGGGCTATGGCTACACCTTC.